This TCR beta chain was retrieved from a study of control samples from healthy donors and cancer patients. Assay: immunoSEQ multiplex PCR; the TCRdb copy retains only in-frame clones and omits some. There are 390,000 or so clones in the sample; about 93% occur only once, and 5.5% to 8% lies in the top ten. The CDR3 totals 14 residues. The V segment lost 2 bases and the J segment 8 bases; nucleotides outside the gene matches: 5. CDR1 and CDR2 (germline): KGHDR, SFDVKD. The source is a man aged 35 to 55 with head and neck cancer. The rearrangement links TRBV24-1 to TRBJ2-1; TRBD1 agrees at 7 bases. Sequencing input: PBMCs. The DNA of the CDR3 is TGTGCCACCAGTGATTCTCGACAGGGTCATGAGCAGTTCTTC. Translating gives CATSDSRQGHEQFF.